This T cell receptor beta chain was sequenced in a study of blood T cell repertoires in COVID-19. In the study overall: In each case, the material was cDNA or gDNA derived from T cells, B-cell-depleted T cells, or PBMCs.

The germline V gene has CDR1 MDHEN and CDR2 SYDVKM. The CDR3 is made up of 14 amino acids. Deletions cut 1 base from V and 1 base from J, with 7 bases between. Using immunoSEQ multiplex PCR, the repertoire was profiled, and TCRdb retains in-frame clones only, with some absent. The profile shows some 210,000 clones, approximately 81% of them singletons. Cohorts were assigned according to the clinical history that participants reported. The receptor comes from a woman between 50 and 59 years old with acute COVID-19. The sample taken for sequencing was PBMCs or T cells enriched from blood (not recorded which). V usage is TRBV28 and J usage is TRBJ2-5, with a tentative D call TRBD1 (5 bases). The CDR3, as DNA: TGTGCCAGCAGTTTATCACAGGTCCAAGAGACCCAGTACTTC. It yields the protein CASSLSQVQETQYF.